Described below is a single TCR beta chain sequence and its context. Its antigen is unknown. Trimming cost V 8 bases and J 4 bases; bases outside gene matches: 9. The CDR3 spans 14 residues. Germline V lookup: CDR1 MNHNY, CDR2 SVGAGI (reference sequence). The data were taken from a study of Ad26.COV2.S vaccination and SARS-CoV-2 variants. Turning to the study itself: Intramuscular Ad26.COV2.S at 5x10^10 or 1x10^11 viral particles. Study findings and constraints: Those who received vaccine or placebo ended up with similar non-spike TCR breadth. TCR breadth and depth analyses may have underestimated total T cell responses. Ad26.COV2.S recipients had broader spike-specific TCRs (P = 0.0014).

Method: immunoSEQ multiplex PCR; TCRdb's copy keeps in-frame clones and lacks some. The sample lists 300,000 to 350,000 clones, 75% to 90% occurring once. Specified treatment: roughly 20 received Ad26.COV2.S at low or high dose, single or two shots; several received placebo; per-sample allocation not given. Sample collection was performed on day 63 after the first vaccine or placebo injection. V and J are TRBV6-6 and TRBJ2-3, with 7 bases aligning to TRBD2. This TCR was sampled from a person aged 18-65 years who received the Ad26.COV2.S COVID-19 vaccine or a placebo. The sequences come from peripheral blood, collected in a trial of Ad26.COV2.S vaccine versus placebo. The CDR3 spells CASGGGVRADTQYF. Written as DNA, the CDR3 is TGTGCCAGCGGTGGGGGGGTAAGGGCAGATACGCAGTATTTT.